This is a list of T cell receptor beta chains from one sample in a study of response to subunit inactivated influenza vaccine. Each CDR3 protein is one row after TCRdb ran MiXCR on the RT-PCR reads. This table holds about 540,000 distinct CDR3 sequences, roughly a quarter found once. This sample was also put to use in a study of T cells expressing NK-cell markers.

The sample in question was CD4+ T cells sorted from PBMCs, obtained about 11 days after vaccination. The receptor set was obtained from a man aged 45-60 years who received an inactivated influenza vaccine. Each CDR3 is given with its conserved first and last residue. A D gene is named only where the DNA matches it firmly. Only part of the rows carry a size: once, few, many, or a class if the clone is expanded.

TRBV12-3/TRBV12-4	NA	NA	TRBJ2-5	TGTGCCAGCAGTCCCAGGGGCGGGAGCGGGGAGACCCAGTACTTC	CASSPRGGSGETQYF
TRBV5-1	TRBD2	NA	TRBJ2-3	TGCGCCAGCAGCGGCCCGGGACTAGCGGAGACAGATACGCAGTATTTT	CASSGPGLAETDTQYF
TRBV18	NA	few	TRBJ2-1	TGTGCCAGCTCACCGCTTGGCCTCCTCCCTAACTACAATGAGCAGTTCTTC	CASSPLGLLPNYNEQFF
TRBV24-1	NA	NA	TRBJ2-5	TGTGCCACCCAAGCCTCCGAGGGGGAGACCCAGTACTTC	CATQASEGETQYF
TRBV23-1	NA	once	TRBJ2-3	TGCGCCAGCCCCCGGGCGCGCACAGATACGCAGTATTTT	CASPRARTDTQYF
TRBV10-3	NA	NA	TRBJ1-3	TGTGCCATCAGGCGGGAAAACGGAAACACCATATATTTT	CAIRRENGNTIYF
TRBV12-3/TRBV12-4	NA	few	TRBJ1-2	TGTGCCAGCACCGTGAGGGGTACCTATGGCTACACCTTC	CASTVRGTYGYTF
TRBV30	TRBD1	once	TRBJ1-2	TGTGCCTGGAGTCCTAGGACAGGTGGCTACACCTTC	CAWSPRTGGYTF
TRBV28	TRBD2	many	TRBJ2-7	TGTGCCAGCAGTTTATCCAGCGGGAGTTGGAACGAGCAGTACTTC	CASSLSSGSWNEQYF
TRBV5-1	NA	NA	TRBJ2-7	TGCGCCAGCAGCTTGAATAAGGACGGCTACGAGCAGTACTTC	CASSLNKDGYEQYF
TRBV15	TRBD2	few	TRBJ2-3	TGTGCCACCAGATCCCGACTAGCGGGCACAGATACGCAGTATTTT	CATRSRLAGTDTQYF
TRBV11-2	TRBD2	NA	TRBJ2-3	TGTGCCAGCAGCTCCATAGCGGGAAGCACAGATACGCAGTATTTT	CASSSIAGSTDTQYF
TRBV7-8	NA	NA	TRBJ2-2	TGTGCCAGCAGCCACAGCTTGACCGGGGAGCTGTTTTTT	CASSHSLTGELFF
TRBV5-1	NA	NA	TRBJ1-1	TGCGCCAGCAGCTTGCGGACAGCAGAACGTAATGAAGCTTTCTTT	CASSLRTAERNEAFF
TRBV20-1	NA	NA	TRBJ2-3	TGCAGTGCTAGAGCCGTGCGCGGTACGCAGTATTTT	CSARAVRGTQYF
TRBV7-2	TRBD1	NA	TRBJ2-3	TGTGCCAGCAGCCACCCGCAGGGGGCCGGCACAGATACGCAGTATTTT	CASSHPQGAGTDTQYF
TRBV18	NA	many	TRBJ1-5	TGTGCCAGCTCACCACGGGGGACCCCGAATCAGCCCCAGCATTTT	CASSPRGTPNQPQHF
TRBV15	NA	few	TRBJ1-4	TGTGCCACCAGCAGAGGATCGGGACCGCCAAATGAAAAACTGTTTTTT	CATSRGSGPPNEKLFF
TRBV10-3	NA	NA	TRBJ2-1	TGTGCCATCAGTGAGTACCGCCAGGGGAACAATGAGCAGTTCTTC	CAISEYRQGNNEQFF
TRBV20-1	TRBD2	few	TRBJ2-3	TGCAGTGCTTTAAGCGGGAAAGGTTTCACAGATACGCAGTATTTT	CSALSGKGFTDTQYF
TRBV24-1	TRBD1	few	TRBJ1-1	TGTGCCACCAGTGCGGGACAGGGGTGGAACACTGAAGCTTTCTTT	CATSAGQGWNTEAFF
TRBV24-1	TRBD2	NA	TRBJ2-1	TGTGCCACCAGTACTAGCGGTTACAATGAGCAGTTCTTC	CATSTSGYNEQFF
TRBV4-3	NA	NA	TRBJ2-5	TGCGCCAGCAGCCAAGTGCTCTGGGAGACCCAGTACTTC	CASSQVLWETQYF
TRBV7-2	TRBD2	NA	TRBJ2-3	TGTGCCAGCAGCTTAGTTGCGGGGGGGCGAATGGCAGATACGCAGTATTTT	CASSLVAGGRMADTQYF
TRBV12-3/TRBV12-4	NA	many	TRBJ2-3	TGTGCCAGCAGTTTCGGCGGGGCAGATACGCAGTATTTT	CASSFGGADTQYF
TRBV10-3	TRBD1	few	TRBJ2-5	TGTGCCATCGGCAGAGGACAGGGAGAGACCCAGTACTTC	CAIGRGQGETQYF
TRBV21-1	NA	few	TRBJ2-5	TGTGCCAGCAGCAAAAGAGGTGTTACGAAGCGGGGGGGCGGGGAGACCCAGTACTTC	CASSKRGVTKRGGGETQYF
TRBV18	NA	NA	TRBJ1-1	TGTGCCAGCTCACCACAACCCGACACTGAAGCTTTCTTT	CASSPQPDTEAFF
TRBV6-2/TRBV6-3	TRBD2	few	TRBJ2-1	TGTGCCAGCAGGCCGATTCGACTAGCGGCCTACAATGAGCAGTTCTTC	CASRPIRLAAYNEQFF
TRBV12-3/TRBV12-4	TRBD1	few	TRBJ1-6	TGTGCCAGCAGCTCCAGAGGGGGCGCGGGTTCACCCCTCCACTTT	CASSSRGGAGSPLHF
TRBV6-5	TRBD2	few	TRBJ2-3	TGTGCCAGCAGTTCCCCGGGGGGAAGCACAGATACGCAGTATTTT	CASSSPGGSTDTQYF
TRBV27	NA	few	TRBJ2-3	TGTGCCAGCAGTTTTCAGGTCACAGATACGCAGTATTTT	CASSFQVTDTQYF
TRBV7-6	TRBD2	few	TRBJ2-3	TGTGCCAGCAGCCTAACACTAGCGGGATCTGATACGCAGTATTTT	CASSLTLAGSDTQYF
TRBV7-2	NA	few	TRBJ2-5	TGTGCCAGCAGCTGGGGGGGGGCAGGGGCAGAGACCCAGTACTTC	CASSWGGAGAETQYF
TRBV9	NA	NA	TRBJ2-3	TGTGCCAGCAGCGTAGGGGGGGGCCTCACAGATACGCAGTATTTT	CASSVGGGLTDTQYF
TRBV7-6	TRBD1	NA	TRBJ2-5	TGTGCCAGCAGCGTAAACAGGGGCCGGGAGACCCAGTACTTC	CASSVNRGRETQYF
TRBV4-2	NA	few	TRBJ2-5	TGTGCCAGCAGCCAAGAAAGTTTGGGGTCGGGCCAAGAGACCCAGTACTTC	CASSQESLGSGQETQYF
TRBV5-1	TRBD1	NA	TRBJ2-7	TGCGCCAGCAGCTCAACGGACAGGGGCGGCGAGCAGTACTTC	CASSSTDRGGEQYF
TRBV4-1	NA	NA	TRBJ2-3	TGCGCCAGCAGCCAAGTCCTCCTACCACCCGCAGATACGCAGTATTTT	CASSQVLLPPADTQYF